The present T cell receptor (beta chain) was sequenced within a study of cytomegalovirus exposure and HLA in healthy donors. At the level of the study: An analysis done earlier identified approximately 120 million unique TCR beta sequences from 200 million or so T cells. Points from the study as a whole: Analysis performed later found about 18,000 TCR beta sequences associated with HLA alleles at 0.05 false discovery rate. In vitro checks showed that a few CMV-associated chains really do target CMV antigens. Analysis performed later showed TCR beta chains linked to HLA being more clonally expanded than equally common others.

In terms of frequency, this clone is medium-sized (0.01 to 0.1%). No antigen is known for it. PCR primers comprised 60 Vbeta and 13 Jbeta primers. Profiled with immunoSEQ multiplex PCR; TCRdb holds only in-frame clones, not every one. The data include tens of thousands of clones; the top ten clones carry approximately 6%. Trimming stripped 1 base from V and 5 bases from J, with 6 bases between. From germline, CDR1 is LNHDA and CDR2 SQIVND (reference sequence). The CDR3 totals 13 residues. Source material: PBMCs. V and J are TRBV19 and TRBJ2-1; no clear D gene. The TCR was taken from a human donor in good health. The CDR3 loop reads CASSIGQNNEQFF. The CDR3 DNA reads TGTGCCAGTAGTATAGGGCAGAACAATGAGCAGTTCTTC.